One TCR beta chain is described in this entry. Trimming took 3 bases from V and 4 from J, leaving 14 bases between them. Germline V gene sequence: CDR1 SGHRS, CDR2 YFSETQ. CDR3 length equals 14 residues. The sample belongs to a study of cytotoxic CD8 clonotypes in ibrutinib-treated CLL. Sequencing used immunoSEQ multiplex PCR; TCRdb keeps in-frame clones, though not all of them. The data show nearly 50,000 clones, roughly 63% seen once. The rearrangement joins TRBV5-1 to TRBJ2-7; maybe TRBD2 (6 bases). This clonotype originated in a human donor with chronic lymphocytic leukemia. Sample: PBMCs, taken after 24 months of ibrutinib treatment. The CDR3 loop reads CASSWAGRPYEQYF. The CDR3 DNA reads TGCGCCAGCAGCTGGGCGGGGCGACCTTACGAGCAGTACTTC.